The T cell receptor (beta chain) under discussion was sequenced for a study of cytomegalovirus exposure and HLA in healthy donors. Germline V gene sequence: CDR1 SGHTA, CDR2 FQGTGA. The V and J ends lost 5 bases and 3 bases, in that order; junction bases with no gene match: 2. The CDR3 is 14 residues long. The PCR was carried out with 60 Vbeta primers and 13 Jbeta primers. The method was immunoSEQ multiplex PCR; TCRdb's version includes in-frame clones alone and lacks a portion of them. This table holds around 130,000 clones, roughly 70% found once. The receptor's source is a man younger than 40 in good health and CMV-seronegative. The specimen was PBMCs. The chain employs TRBV7-3 and TRBJ1-2; 11 nucleotides line up with TRBD1. The CDR3 reads CASSQGQGDYGYTF. CDR3 nucleotide sequence: TGTGCCAGCAGCCAGGGACAGGGGGACTATGGCTACACCTTC. Drawing the rest from reference TRBV7-3 and TRBJ1-2, the complete variable domain is GAGVSQTPSNKVTEKGKYVELRCDPISGHTALYWYRQSLGQGPEFLIYFQGTGAADDSGLPNDRFFAVRPEGSVSTLKIQRTERGDSAVYLCASSQGQGDYGYTFGSGTRLTVV.